This T cell receptor (beta chain) was observed in a study of shared clonotypes between healthy human individuals. Study outcomes and limitations: Tissues were not sampled, only blood, and their repertoires likely differ. Among donors, sharing of clonotypes was expected to be affected by sequencing depth.

Splitting of each subset's genomic DNA was done evenly across several immunoSEQ plates. Sequencing used immunoSEQ multiplex PCR; TCRdb keeps in-frame clones, though not all of them. Of about 450,000 clones listed, around 80% are singletons. In regard to this clone: Its specificity is unknown.

The TCR originated in a woman aged 40 to 50 in good health. Some clones in this sample may be carry-over from other donors' samples. Sequencing was done on a sample of PBMCs.

CDR3 in amino acids: CASSLTGTSGYEQYF. In DNA, the CDR3 is TGTGCCAGCAGTTTAACCGGGACTAGCGGCTACGAGCAGTACTTC. V gene TRBV27 combines with J gene TRBJ2-7, with 11 positions matching TRBD2. In germline, CDR1 is MNHEY, CDR2 SMNVEV (reference sequence). V was pared by 2 bases and J by 3 bases, with 3 bases of the junction left unmatched. The CDR3 is made up of 15 amino acids.